Listed below are T cell receptor beta chains from one sample, sequenced in a study of blood T cell repertoires in COVID-19. Sequencing was performed with immunoSEQ multiplex PCR; in TCRdb, only in-frame clones are kept and a portion is missing. The sample records fewer than 55,000 clones, around 88% being singletons. Material: peripheral blood. These receptors all come from a woman aged 55-69 years with acute or convalescent COVID-19. CDR3s include the opening cysteine and the closing phenylalanine or tryptophan. Fields, in order: J gene, D gene, clone size, V gene, CDR3 protein, CDR3 DNA. The D gene is left open where the match is weak. Rows give clone size only sometimes, using once, few, many, or a class for an expanded clone.

TRBJ1-1 | - | - | TRBV7-9 | CASSFWGTNPEAFF | TGTGCCAGCAGCTTTTGGGGGACTAACCCCGAAGCTTTCTTT
TRBJ1-5 | - | - | TRBV6-1 | CASSEGRAGSQPQHF | TGTGCCAGCAGTGAAGGTCGGGCAGGGTCTCAGCCCCAGCATTTT
TRBJ1-2 | - | - | TRBV2 | CASRGGSGGYTF | TGTGCCAGCAGAGGCGGGTCAGGTGGCTACACCTTC
TRBJ1-1 | - | - | TRBV18 | CASSSAVQAGTEAFF | TGTGCCAGCTCGTCCGCAGTCCAAGCAGGCACTGAAGCTTTCTTT
TRBJ2-7 | - | few | TRBV24-1 | CATRWPYEQYF | TGTGCCACCAGGTGGCCCTACGAGCAGTACTTC
TRBJ1-6 | - | - | TRBV4-2 | CASSQGARGVDSPLHF | TGTGCCAGCAGCCAGGGGGCCAGGGGAGTTGATTCACCCCTCCACTTT
TRBJ2-5 | TRBD2 | once | TRBV5-1 | CASSPGLAGGLGETQYF | TGCGCCAGCAGCCCTGGACTAGCGGGAGGCTTAGGGGAGACCCAGTACTTC
TRBJ2-3 | TRBD2 | - | TRBV5-1 | CASSRAGTSGSSGADTQYF | TGCGCCAGCAGCCGTGCCGGGACTAGCGGCTCGAGTGGGGCAGATACGCAGTATTTT
TRBJ1-6 | TRBD1 | few | TRBV18 | CASSLRATGVYSPLHF | TGTGCCAGCTCACTAAGGGCGACAGGGGTTTATTCACCCCTCCACTTT
TRBJ1-1 | TRBD1 | - | TRBV18 | CASSADRYTEAFF | TGTGCCAGCTCTGCGGACAGGTACACTGAAGCTTTCTTT
TRBJ1-1 | TRBD1 | - | TRBV3-1/TRBV3-2 | CASRETPQGSAEAFF | TGTGCCAGCAGAGAAACTCCACAGGGGTCGGCTGAAGCTTTCTTT
TRBJ2-5 | TRBD1 | - | TRBV29-1 | CSVDLTGGRETQYF | TGCAGCGTTGACCTGACAGGGGGTCGAGAGACCCAGTACTTC
TRBJ1-1 | - | - | TRBV28 | CASSLRGHTTEAFF | TGTGCCAGCAGTTTAAGGGGACATACTACTGAAGCTTTCTTT
TRBJ1-3 | TRBD1 | once | TRBV3-1/TRBV3-2 | CASSQIPGRTGGPGNTIYF | TGTGCCAGCAGCCAAATACCCGGTAGAACAGGGGGCCCTGGAAACACCATATATTTT
TRBJ2-7 | - | - | TRBV5-8 | CASSLHRSGGEQYF | TGTGCCAGCAGCTTGCACAGGTCAGGCGGCGAGCAGTACTTC
TRBJ1-4 | - | - | TRBV7-8 | CASSLQGPTNEKLFF | TGTGCCAGCAGCTTACAGGGCCCAACTAATGAAAAACTGTTTTTT
TRBJ1-6 | TRBD1 | - | TRBV4-1 | CASSQLQGAAGNSPLHF | TGCGCCAGCAGCCAGCTACAGGGGGCTGCAGGCAATTCACCCCTCCACTTT
TRBJ2-3 | TRBD2 | - | TRBV28 | CASSSPGLQPRTDTQYF | TGTGCCAGCAGTTCACCGGGACTACAACCCCGCACAGATACGCAGTATTTT
TRBJ2-4 | - | - | TRBV29-1 | CSVEAGELIQYF | TGCAGCGTTGAGGCGGGCGAGCTCATTCAGTACTTC
TRBJ1-1 | - | - | TRBV2 | CASRARGHTEAFF | TGTGCCAGCAGGGCCCGGGGTCACACTGAAGCTTTCTTT
TRBJ2-7 | - | - | TRBV6-5 | CASRRSEQYF | TGTGCCAGCAGGAGGAGCGAGCAGTACTTC
TRBJ1-6 | - | - | TRBV11-2 | CASSLVSRGTSPLHF | TGTGCCAGCAGCTTAGTAAGCAGGGGAACTTCACCCCTCCACTTT
TRBJ1-2 | - | - | TRBV2 | CASSQQDYGYTF | TGTGCCAGCAGTCAACAGGACTATGGCTACACCTTC
TRBJ1-2 | TRBD1 | - | TRBV3-1/TRBV3-2 | CASSPGQGPNYGYTF | TGTGCCAGCAGCCCTGGACAGGGCCCAAACTATGGCTACACCTTC
TRBJ2-1 | TRBD2 | - | TRBV5-1 | CASSLDQGLAGFSSYNEQFF | TGCGCCAGCAGCTTAGATCAGGGACTAGCGGGGTTTAGCTCCTACAATGAGCAGTTCTTC
TRBJ1-4 | TRBD1 | - | TRBV5-4 | CASSLGTDSNEKLFF | TGTGCCAGCAGCCTCGGGACAGACTCTAATGAAAAACTGTTTTTT
TRBJ1-2 | - | - | TRBV10-3 | CAISTLGTHGYTF | TGTGCCATCAGTACCCTCGGTACGCACGGCTACACCTTC
TRBJ2-5 | - | - | TRBV18 | CASSPQGETQYF | TGTGCCAGCTCACCACAGGGGGAGACCCAGTACTTC
TRBJ2-5 | TRBD1 | - | TRBV5-8 | CASKNRGLGQETQYF | TGTGCCAGCAAGAACAGGGGGCTGGGACAAGAGACCCAGTACTTC
TRBJ2-2 | TRBD1 | - | TRBV11-3 | CASSSTTGGTGELFF | TGTGCCAGCAGCTCGACGACAGGGGGCACCGGGGAGCTGTTTTTT
TRBJ1-3 | TRBD1 | - | TRBV29-1 | CSTRQGGGDTIYF | TGCAGCACGAGACAGGGAGGAGGTGACACCATATATTTT
TRBJ1-3 | - | - | TRBV9 | CASSVSGAGGNTIYF | TGTGCCAGCAGCGTCTCAGGGGCTGGTGGAAACACCATATATTTT
TRBJ2-2 | TRBD2 | - | TRBV19 | CASSIVRLADRTGELFF | TGTGCCAGTAGTATTGTAAGGCTAGCGGACCGCACCGGGGAGCTGTTTTTT
TRBJ2-3 | - | - | TRBV2 | CASRLEPSTDTQYF | TGTGCCAGTAGATTAGAACCTAGCACAGATACGCAGTATTTT
TRBJ2-7 | TRBD1 | - | TRBV13 | CASSPGGISYEQYF | TGTGCCAGCAGCCCAGGGGGCATCTCCTACGAGCAGTACTTC
TRBJ1-5 | - | - | TRBV28 | CASRAGGNNQPQHF | TGTGCCAGCAGAGCCGGGGGTAACAATCAGCCCCAGCATTTT
TRBJ1-4 | - | medium-sized | TRBV30 | CAWSPHRKTGGEKLFF | TGTGCCTGGAGTCCCCACCGAAAAACCGGCGGTGAAAAACTGTTTTTT
TRBJ1-2 | TRBD1 | - | TRBV30 | CAWGGKGQSYTF | TGTGCCTGGGGGGGAAAGGGACAGAGCTACACCTTC
TRBJ1-2 | TRBD1 | - | TRBV4-2 | CASSPTGTGAIYGYTF | TGTGCCAGCAGCCCAACCGGGACAGGGGCTATCTATGGCTACACCTTC
TRBJ2-1 | TRBD2 | - | TRBV7-6 | CASSASGRVYNEQFF | TGTGCCAGCAGCGCTAGCGGGAGGGTCTACAATGAGCAGTTCTTC
TRBJ2-1 | - | - | TRBV12-3/TRBV12-4 | CASSLFSTEQFF | TGTGCCAGCAGTTTATTCAGTACTGAGCAGTTCTTC
TRBJ1-4 | - | - | TRBV21-1 | CASSKGGTSGKLFF | TGTGCCAGCAGCAAAGGAGGTACCTCCGGGAAACTGTTTTTT
TRBJ1-2 | TRBD1 | - | TRBV28 | CASSILGQGAPGYTF | TGTGCCAGCAGTATCCTAGGACAGGGGGCGCCGGGCTACACCTTC
TRBJ1-2 | - | - | TRBV12-3/TRBV12-4 | CASRRQETYGYTF | TGTGCCAGCAGGAGACAGGAGACCTATGGCTACACCTTC
TRBJ2-3 | - | - | TRBV21-1 | CASSKIPPGPDCISTDTQYF | TGTGCCAGCAGCAAAATTCCCCCCGGCCCGGACTGCATTAGCACAGATACGCAGTATTTT